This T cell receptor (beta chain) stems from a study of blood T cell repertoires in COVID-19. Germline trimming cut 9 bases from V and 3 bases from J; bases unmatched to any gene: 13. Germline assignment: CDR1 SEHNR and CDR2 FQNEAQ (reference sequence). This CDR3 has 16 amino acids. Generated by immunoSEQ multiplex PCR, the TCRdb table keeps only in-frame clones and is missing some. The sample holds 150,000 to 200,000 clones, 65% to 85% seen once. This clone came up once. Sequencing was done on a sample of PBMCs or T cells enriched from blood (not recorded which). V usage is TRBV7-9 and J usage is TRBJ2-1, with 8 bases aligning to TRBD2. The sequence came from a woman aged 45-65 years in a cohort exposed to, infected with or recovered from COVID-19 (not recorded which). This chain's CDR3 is CASKGSGKAIYNEQFF. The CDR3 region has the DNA TGTGCCAGTAAAGGTAGCGGGAAGGCGATCTACAATGAGCAGTTCTTC.